Given below is one TCR beta chain in context. Its antigen is unknown. No quality values exist for individual bases; no much larger clone is one base distant. This entry comes from a study of blood T cell repertoires in COVID-19 (TCRdb year 2020). Background on the whole study: The collaborator samples originated in the United States, Italy and Spain and spanned the acute and convalescent phases of COVID-19. The prospective study material was composed of cDNA or gDNA derived from T cells, B-cell-depleted T cells, or PBMCs. The dataset comprised deeply sampled blood TCRbeta repertoires from subjects exposed to, actively infected with, or recovered from COVID-19. A freely available public database, intended as a resource for researchers studying the immune response to SARS-CoV-2, is where the repertoires were released. Samples were obtained from the ongoing ImmuneRACE study (first 160 participants) and from about 1,300 subjects provided by 6 global collaborators. The sample metadata nearly always contained a de-identified subject ID, COVID-19 status, age in years and sex. HLA class I and class II types, where available, came from metadata supplied by the sample provider rather than from assay-based typing. Paper-wide results and their limitations: The amount of clinical and demographic metadata varied by source and participant and was provided uncurated.

V is pruned by 1 base and J by 9 bases, leaving 9 bases of the junction without a gene match. CDR1 and CDR2 are read off the germline V gene as SGHRS and YFSETQ. From the cysteine up to the phenylalanine, the CDR3 has a length of 15 residues. The entry retains the CDR3 DNA only, 45 bases that are in frame from base 1. The immunoSEQ Assay, a bias-controlled multiplex PCR, was used to amplify TCRbeta CDR3 regions from genomic DNA. Per the source publication's procedure: Within the assay, amplification of reference gene primers was used to estimate how many nucleated cells each sample contained. To quantify the absolute abundance of each unique TCRbeta CDR3 rearrangement, sequence reads were collapsed and filtered. Productive Simpson clonality was computed per sample as the square root of Simpson's diversity index over productive rearrangements. As stored in TCRdb, this immuneACCESS dataset retains in-frame rearrangements with V and J assigned. A fraction of the clones does not appear; measured against another copy, unresolved V genes explain less than half of the discrepancy, and the remainder lacks a known reason. That table is the source of V, J and clone size, and D and trimming were worked out from the DNA. Within this sample are roughly 150,000 clones, with 85% to 90% of them counted one time only. The ten largest make up around 16% of the sample.

Whole blood was collected in K2EDTA tubes by collaborating institutions according to the institutions' own protocols. For TCRbeta analysis, collaborators shipped samples in one of three forms: frozen whole blood, isolated PBMCs, or DNA extracted from either of those sample types. The sample comprised peripheral blood. This clonotype was obtained from a woman in her 40s with acute or convalescent COVID-19. Here the chain combines TRBV5-1 and TRBJ2-1; the central 8 bases match TRBD1. The sequenced DNA is TGCGCCAGCAGCTTGAGATCCGACAGGGGAGGTGAGCAGTTCTTC. It specifies CASSLRSDRGGEQFF.